What follows are 3 T cell receptor beta chains derived from one specimen sequenced in a study of sequential checkpoint blockade in melanoma. Treatment of the sample: randomized to nivolumab then ipilimumab (arm A) or the reverse (arm B). TCRdb's table, derived via immunoSEQ multiplex PCR, lists solely in-frame clones and lacks some. The profile shows 30,000 to 35,000 clones, roughly 84% of them singletons. Sequences were derived from CD8+ T cells sorted from blood (inferred from file names), sampled from a patient given nivolumab and ipilimumab in sequence. Receptors were obtained from a human donor with melanoma.

The chain joins TRBV6-1 to TRBJ1-5, with 7 bases aligning to TRBD1. V lost 1 base and J lost 7; bases outside the gene matches: 7. Germline loops: CDR1 MNHNS, CDR2 SASEGT. This CDR3 is built from 15 residues. The CDR3 nucleotides are TGTGCCAGCAGTGAAGAGGGGAACAGGGGACAGCCCCAGCATTTT. Amino acid sequence: CASSEEGNRGQPQHF.

The V and J genes are TRBV5-1 and TRBJ2-1; 8 bases align to TRBD1. CDR3 length: 16 residues. The V segment lost 4 bases and the J segment 1 base; nucleotides outside the gene matches: 7. CDR1 is SGHRS, CDR2 YFSETQ, per germline. CDR3 sequence: CASSPNRDRSYNEQFF. CDR3 nucleotides: TGCGCCAGCAGCCCCAACCGGGACAGGTCCTACAATGAGCAGTTCTTC.

This chain connects TRBV27 to TRBJ2-5; D ambiguous. Germline loops: CDR1 MNHEY, CDR2 SMNVEV (reference sequence). The length of the CDR3 is 15 residues. V lost 1 base and J 4 bases, leaving 13 bases between the germline ends. CDR3: CASSLFASPGETQYF. The CDR3 DNA sequence: TGTGCCAGCAGTTTATTTGCCAGTCCAGGAGAGACCCAGTACTTC.